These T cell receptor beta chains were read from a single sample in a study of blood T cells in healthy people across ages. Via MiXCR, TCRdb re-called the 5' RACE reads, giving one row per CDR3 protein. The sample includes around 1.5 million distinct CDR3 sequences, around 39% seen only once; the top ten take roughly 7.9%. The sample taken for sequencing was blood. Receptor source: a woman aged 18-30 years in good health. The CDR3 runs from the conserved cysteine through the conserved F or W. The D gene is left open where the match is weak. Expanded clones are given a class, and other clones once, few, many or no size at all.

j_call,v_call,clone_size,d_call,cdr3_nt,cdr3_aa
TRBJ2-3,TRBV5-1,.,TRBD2,TGCGCCAGCAGCTCAGGCGACGAGGGACTAGCGGGTGTAGCTACGCAGTATTTT,CASSSGDEGLAGVATQYF
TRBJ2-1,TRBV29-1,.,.,TGCAGCACCGATCTTAGCGGAGTTTACAATGAGCAGTTCTTC,CSTDLSGVYNEQFF
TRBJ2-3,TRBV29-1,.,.,TGCAGCGTTGGGGTATTCCTCACAGATACGCAGTATTTT,CSVGVFLTDTQYF
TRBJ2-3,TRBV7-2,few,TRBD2,TGTGCCAGCAGCCCCCGTACTAGCGCCAACACAGATACGCAGTATTTT,CASSPRTSANTDTQYF
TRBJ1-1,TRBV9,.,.,TGTGCCAGCAGCGTAGTAGGGGGACCTACCACTGAAGCTTTCTTT,CASSVVGGPTTEAFF
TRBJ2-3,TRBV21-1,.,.,TGTGCCAGCAGGCCGAGCGGGGGGGCTTGGTGGACAGATACGCAGTATTTT,CASRPSGGAWWTDTQYF
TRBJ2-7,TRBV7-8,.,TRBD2,TGTGCCAGCAGCCCTGGAGCGGGAGGGCCTCACGAGCAGTACTTC,CASSPGAGGPHEQYF
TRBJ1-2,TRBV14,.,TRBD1,TGTGCCAGCAGCCTCACCTCAGGGGGAGGGGGCTACACCTTC,CASSLTSGGGGYTF
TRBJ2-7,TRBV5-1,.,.,TGCGCCATCAGCCTCATCTCCTACGAGCAGTACTTC,CAISLISYEQYF
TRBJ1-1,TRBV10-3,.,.,TGTGCCATCAGTGAGTCAGGGGACCAGAACACTGAAGCTTTCTTT,CAISESGDQNTEAFF
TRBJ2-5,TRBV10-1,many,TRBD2,TGCGCCAGCAGCGCTGGGACTAGCGGACGGAAAGAGACCCAGTACTTC,CASSAGTSGRKETQYF
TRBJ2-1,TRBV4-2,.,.,TGTGCCAGCAGCCAAGATGGGGGGGCGTCCTACAATGAGCAGTTCTTC,CASSQDGGASYNEQFF
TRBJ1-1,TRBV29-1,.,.,TGCAGCTCAACAGCGCTGAACACTGAAGCTTTCTTT,CSSTALNTEAFF
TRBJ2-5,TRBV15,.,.,TGTGCCACCAGCAGAGGAAGGGCAGTCAAAGAGACCCAGTACTTC,CATSRGRAVKETQYF
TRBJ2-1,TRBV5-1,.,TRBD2,TGCGCCAGTAGCTCGGGACTAGTGAGCGACAATGAGCAGTTCTTC,CASSSGLVSDNEQFF
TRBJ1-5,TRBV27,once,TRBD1,TGTGCCAGCAGCGACAGGGGATATAGCAATCAGCCCCAGCATTTT,CASSDRGYSNQPQHF
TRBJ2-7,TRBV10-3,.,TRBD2,TGTGCCATCAGTCCTAGCGGGGACTCCTACGAGCAGTACTTC,CAISPSGDSYEQYF
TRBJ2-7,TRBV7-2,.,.,TGTGCCAGCAGCTTAAGCCCCACCAGCCCACGGGGAGAGCAGTACTTC,CASSLSPTSPRGEQYF
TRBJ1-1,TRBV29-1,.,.,TGCAGCGTTGAGCGGAGGACTGAAGCTTTCTTT,CSVERRTEAFF
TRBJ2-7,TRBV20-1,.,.,TGCAGTGCTAGTTCCTCGACTGAGTACGAGCAGTACTTC,CSASSSTEYEQYF
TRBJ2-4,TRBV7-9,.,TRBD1,TGTGCCAGCAGCTCCTCACCGGGACAGAGGGAGAACATTCAGTACTTC,CASSSSPGQRENIQYF
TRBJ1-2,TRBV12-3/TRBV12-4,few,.,TGTGCCAGCAGTTTAAATGGTGGCTACACCTTC,CASSLNGGYTF
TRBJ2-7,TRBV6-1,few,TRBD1,TGTGCCAGCAGTGTGGCACTTGGACAGGGTAACAACGAGCAGTACTTC,CASSVALGQGNNEQYF
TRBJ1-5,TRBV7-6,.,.,TGTGCCAGCAGCTTAGCACAGGACTCTGGACAGCCCCAGCATTTT,CASSLAQDSGQPQHF
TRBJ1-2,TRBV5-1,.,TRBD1,TGCGCCAGCAGCTTGACCCAGACAGGGACGTACTATGGCTACACCTTC,CASSLTQTGTYYGYTF
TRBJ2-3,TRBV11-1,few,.,TGTGCCAGCAGCTCCCTCCGGGACTCTATTACAGATACGCAGTATTTT,CASSSLRDSITDTQYF
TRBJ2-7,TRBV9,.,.,TGTGCCAGCAGCGTAGCAGGTTACAGGCTCTACGAGCAGTACTTC,CASSVAGYRLYEQYF
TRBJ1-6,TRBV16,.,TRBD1,TGTGCCAGCAGCCTCATAATTTCAGGGACAGCGAATTCACCCCTCCACTTT,CASSLIISGTANSPLHF
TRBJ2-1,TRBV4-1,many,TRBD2,TGCGCCAGCAGCCAATTCGCTGGGACTAGCTCCTACAATGAGCAGTTCTTC,CASSQFAGTSSYNEQFF
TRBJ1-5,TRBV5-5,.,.,TGTGCCAGCAGCTTGAGTCGAGGCAGCACGGGTGGTCAGCCCCAGCATTTT,CASSLSRGSTGGQPQHF
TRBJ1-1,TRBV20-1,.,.,TGCAGTGCTAGAGATTCAGTACCCACCACTGAAGCTTTCTTT,CSARDSVPTTEAFF